The clone carrying this T cell receptor (beta chain) came up a few times. This sample was taken from a study of shared T cell receptors in the human thymus. Trimming shortened V by 4 bases and J by 2 bases, and 12 bases separated the two germline ends. Germline V gene data show CDR1 as LGHNA and CDR2 as YSLEER. The CDR3 runs to 15 residues. The assay was immunoSEQ multiplex PCR, and TCRdb's table has in-frame clones only and misses some. The sample carries about 660,000 clones, 87% recorded once. Another study also made use of these data, one on human thymus T cells.

The V call is TRBV4-3, the J call TRBJ1-3; a weak D match, TRBD1 (6 bases). This receptor was identified in a boy younger than two with a congenital heart defect. The specimen sequenced was thymocytes. CDR3 in DNA: TGCGCCAGCAGCCCCACCAGGGGTGCTGGAAACACCATATATTTT. Its translation: CASSPTRGAGNTIYF.